These 17 T cell receptor beta chains came from one sample sequenced in a study of blood T cell repertoires in COVID-19. TCRdb keeps only in-frame clones here, not all; method: immunoSEQ multiplex PCR. The sample includes 100,000 or so clones, 79% of them seen just once. The material sequenced was peripheral blood. The receptors come from a human donor in a cohort sampled during active COVID-19.

The genes are TRBV2 and TRBJ2-3; D uncertain. Trimming took off 7 bases at V and 2 bases at J, with 13 bases between the two ends. The germline V gene encodes CDR1 SNHLY and CDR2 FYNNEI. The CDR3 extends over 14 amino acids. The CDR3 loop reads CASITNTITDTQYF. In DNA, the CDR3 is TGTGCCAGCATAACCAACACGATCACAGATACGCAGTATTTT.

This chain uses TRBV7-8 with TRBJ1-4; weak D call: TRBD1 (6 bases). CDR1 is SGHVS, CDR2 FQNEAQ, per germline. The CDR3 totals 14 residues. V was clipped by 1 base and J by 10 bases, with 13 bases between them. CDR3 bases: TGTGCCAGCAGCTTAGGGACAGAATTAGGAAAACTGTTTTTT. Translation gives CASSLGTELGKLFF. Together with reference TRBV7-8 and TRBJ1-4, the CDR3 gives the full variable domain: GAGVSQSPRYKVAKRGQDVALRCDPISGHVSLFWYQQALGQGPEFLTYFQNEAQLDKSGLPSDRFFAERPEGSVSTLKIQRTQQEDSAVYLCASSLGTELGKLFFGSGTQLSVL.

The rearrangement joins TRBV13 to TRBJ1-3, with 8 bases lining up with TRBD1. Per the germline V gene, CDR1 is PRHDT and CDR2 is FYEKMQ (reference sequence). The CDR3 length is 17 residues. The trim removed 5 bases at V and 0 bases at J, leaving 9 bases unmatched. CDR3 protein: CASSDWTGTASGNTIYF. The CDR3 DNA is TGTGCCAGCAGCGACTGGACAGGGACGGCCTCTGGAAACACCATATATTTT. Looking up the rest from reference TRBV13 and TRBJ1-3 gives the full variable domain: AAGVIQSPRHLIKEKRETATLKCYPIPRHDTVYWYQQGPGQDPQFLISFYEKMQSDKGSIPDRFSAQQFSDYHSELNMSSLELGDSALYFCASSDWTGTASGNTIYFGEGSWLTVV.

The V call is TRBV2, the J call TRBJ2-1; the match to TRBD2 covers 8 bases. Germline V CDR1 and CDR2: SNHLY, FYNNEI. The CDR3 consists of 15 residues. The ends lost 7 bases at V and 8 bases at J; junction bases unmatched: 13. For the CDR3, the DNA is TGTGCCAGCAATCCCGGGGCGGGAGGTGGGTATGAGCAGTTCTTC. Its protein is CASNPGAGGGYEQFF. The full variable domain, completed using reference TRBV2 and TRBJ2-1, is EPEVTQTPSHQVTQMGQEVILRCVPISNHLYFYWYRQILGQKVEFLVSFYNNEISEKSEIFDDQFSVERPDGSNFTLKIRSTKLEDSAMYFCASNPGAGGGYEQFFGPGTRLTVL.

This clone has just one count. The V and J genes are TRBV10-2 and TRBJ1-6; D is undetermined. The V end was cut by 6 bases, the J end by 9 bases, with 12 bases between. Germline V gene lookup returns CDR1 WSHSY and CDR2 SAAADI. The CDR3 extends over 13 amino acids. Written as DNA, the CDR3 is TGCGCCAGCAGACACGCCGATGGTTCACCCCTCCACTTT. It specifies CASRHADGSPLHF.

The chain joins TRBV7-9 to TRBJ2-7; 8 positions agree with TRBD2. The ends lost 11 bases at V and 0 bases at J; junction bases unmatched: 15. CDR1 SEHNR and CDR2 FQNEAQ come from the germline V gene (reference sequence). CDR3 length: 16 amino acids. The CDR3 DNA is TGTGCCGGGGGGACATCCGGGACTAGAAGCTCCTACGAGCAGTACTTC. This encodes CAGGTSGTRSSYEQYF.

This clone was counted between two and nine times. V and J are TRBV29-1 and TRBJ2-2, with TRBD1 matching over 11 bases. The CDR3 runs 15 residues. V shed 7 bases and J 7 bases; nucleotides not matched to a gene: 11. Germline V gives CDR1 SQVTM, CDR2 ANQGSEA. CDR3 in amino acids: CSGTGTGGSVGELFF. CDR3 bases: TGCAGCGGTACCGGGACAGGGGGATCGGTCGGGGAGCTGTTTTTT.

The V call is TRBV7-2, the J call TRBJ2-3; TRBD1 aligns across 8 bases. CDR1 and CDR2 from the germline V gene are SGHTA and FQGNSA. CDR3 size: 15 residues. V dropped 5 bases and J dropped 2; count of bases not matched to a gene: 6. The CDR3 sequence: CASSLGTGDTDTQYF. In DNA, the CDR3 is TGTGCCAGCAGCCTCGGGACAGGTGACACAGATACGCAGTATTTT. Full variable domain (missing parts from reference TRBV7-2 and TRBJ2-3): GAGVSQSPSNKVTEKGKDVELRCDPISGHTALYWYRQSLGQGLEFLIYFQGNSAPDKSGLPSDRFSAERTGGSVSTLTIQRTQQEDSAVYLCASSLGTGDTDTQYFGPGTRLTVL.

The genes are TRBV6-1 and TRBJ1-1, with 7 bases identical to TRBD1. Germline CDR1 is MNHNS and CDR2 is SASEGT. This CDR3 spans 15 amino acids. J lost 1 base, V lost 2 bases, and 4 bases had no gene match. The CDR3 sequence is CASSEFRGWNTEAFF. The CDR3 coding sequence is TGTGCCAGCAGTGAATTCAGGGGGTGGAACACTGAAGCTTTCTTT.

This chain joins TRBV5-1 and TRBJ1-6; a possible D gene is TRBD1 (6 bases). V shed 4 bases and J shed 10 bases, with 12 bases lying between them. CDR1 SGHRS and CDR2 YFSETQ come from the germline V gene. The CDR3 runs to 13 residues. The CDR3 is CASSQSQGSPLHF. CDR3 in DNA: TGCGCCAGCAGCCAATCCCAGGGGTCACCCCTCCACTTT.

V is TRBV11-2 and J is TRBJ1-1; 9 bases are shared with TRBD1. Germline V lookup: CDR1 SGHAT, CDR2 FQNNGV. The V segment lost 5 bases and the J segment 4 bases; nucleotides outside the gene matches: 8. The CDR3 runs to 15 residues. This CDR3 reads CASSASTGGITEAFF. In DNA, the CDR3 is TGTGCCAGCAGCGCGTCGACAGGGGGAATCACTGAAGCTTTCTTT.

This chain uses TRBV3-1 (or the pseudogene TRBV3-2) with TRBJ1-1, with D unresolved. Per germline, CDR1 LGHDT and CDR2 YNNKEL (reference sequence). Trimming took 4 bases from V and 1 from J, leaving 10 bases between them. CDR3 length: 14 residues. As DNA, the CDR3 is TGTGCCAGCAGCCGAAGTGAGTGGAACACTGAAGCTTTCTTT. Residues: CASSRSEWNTEAFF.

The chain couples TRBV11-2 to TRBJ2-2, with a weak D call TRBD1 (6 bases). In germline, CDR1 is SGHAT, CDR2 FQNNGV. Trimming cost V 7 bases and J 2 bases, with 14 bases left between them. The CDR3 spans 15 residues. In DNA form, the CDR3 reads TGTGCCAGCACTGGGACACACTTTAACACCGGGGAGCTGTTTTTT. Translation gives CASTGTHFNTGELFF. Full variable domain (remainder filled in from reference TRBV11-2 and TRBJ2-2): EAGVAQSPRYKIIEKRQSVAFWCNPISGHATLYWYQQILGQGPKLLIQFQNNGVVDDSQLPKDRFSAERLKGVDSTLKIQPAKLEDSAVYLCASTGTHFNTGELFFGEGSRLTVL.

This chain links TRBV5-1 with TRBJ2-5, with TRBD1 matching 7 bases. CDR3 size: 14 residues. From germline, CDR1 is SGHRS and CDR2 YFSETQ. The V and J ends lost 3 bases and 2 bases, in that order; junction bases with no gene match: 4. CDR3 bases: TGCGCCAGCAGCTGGGGACAGAGACAAGAGACCCAGTACTTC. It translates to CASSWGQRQETQYF.

This chain uses TRBV29-1 with TRBJ1-5, with 8 bases lining up with TRBD1. This CDR3 comprises 13 residues. The V gene end was trimmed by 4 bases and the J gene end by 6 bases; junction bases not matched to a gene: 5. The germline V gene encodes CDR1 SQVTM and CDR2 ANQGSEA. The CDR3 sequence is CSVVDRVGQPQHF. CDR3 DNA sequence: TGCAGCGTTGTGGACAGGGTTGGTCAGCCCCAGCATTTT.

The rearrangement joins TRBV11-2 to TRBJ1-1; 8 positions agree with TRBD1. This CDR3 has 16 amino acids. Germline values: CDR1 SGHAT, CDR2 FQNNGV. The J segment lost 1 base and the V segment lost 5 bases, leaving 9 bases of the junction unmatched. The CDR3 region has the DNA TGTGCCAGCAGCCCTCTACAGGGGGGGTGGAACACTGAAGCTTTCTTT. Its protein is CASSPLQGGWNTEAFF.

The gene calls are TRBV25-1 and TRBJ2-5, with a tentative D call TRBD1 (6 bases). The CDR3 length is 13 residues. Germline V lookup: CDR1 MGHDK, CDR2 SYGVNS. V lost 10 bases and J 1 base, leaving 13 bases between the germline ends. CDR3 in amino acids: CAITDRTQETQYF. In nucleotides, the CDR3 is TGTGCCATTACAGACAGGACCCAAGAGACCCAGTACTTC.